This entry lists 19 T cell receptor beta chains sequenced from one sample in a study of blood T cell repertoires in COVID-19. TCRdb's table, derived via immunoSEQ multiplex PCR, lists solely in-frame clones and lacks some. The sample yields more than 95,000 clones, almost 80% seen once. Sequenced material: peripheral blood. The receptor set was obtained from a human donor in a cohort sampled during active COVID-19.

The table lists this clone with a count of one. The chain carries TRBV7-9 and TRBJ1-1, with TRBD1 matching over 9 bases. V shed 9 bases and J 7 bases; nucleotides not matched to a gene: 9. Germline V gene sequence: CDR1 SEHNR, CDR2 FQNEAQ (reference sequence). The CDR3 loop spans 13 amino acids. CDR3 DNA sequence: TGTGCCAGTGGGGACAGGGAGTTTGGTGAAGCTTTCTTT. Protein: CASGDREFGEAFF.

The CDR3 sequence is CASSTRTGGYGYTF. The DNA for the CDR3 is TGCGCCAGCAGCACGCGGACAGGGGGTTATGGCTACACCTTC. The chain recombines TRBV4-1 with TRBJ1-2, with 10 positions matching TRBD1. The V gene end was trimmed by 5 bases and the J gene end by 5 bases; junction bases not matched to a gene: 5. The CDR3 runs 14 residues. Germline CDR1 MGHRA, CDR2 YSYEKL.

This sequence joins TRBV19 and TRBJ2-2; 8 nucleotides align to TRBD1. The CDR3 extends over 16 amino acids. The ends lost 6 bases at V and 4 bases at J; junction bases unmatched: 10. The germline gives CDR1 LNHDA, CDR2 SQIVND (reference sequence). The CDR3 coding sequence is TGTGCCAGTAGAAATTCAGGGGGCCCGACCACCGGGGAGCTGTTTTTT. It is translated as CASRNSGGPTTGELFF.

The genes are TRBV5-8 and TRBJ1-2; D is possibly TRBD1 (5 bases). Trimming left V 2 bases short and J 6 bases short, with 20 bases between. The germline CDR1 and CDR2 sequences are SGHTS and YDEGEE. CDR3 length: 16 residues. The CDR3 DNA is TGTGCCAGCAGCTTCAGAATGGCAGGGCCTGAAGATGGCTACACCTTC. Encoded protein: CASSFRMAGPEDGYTF.

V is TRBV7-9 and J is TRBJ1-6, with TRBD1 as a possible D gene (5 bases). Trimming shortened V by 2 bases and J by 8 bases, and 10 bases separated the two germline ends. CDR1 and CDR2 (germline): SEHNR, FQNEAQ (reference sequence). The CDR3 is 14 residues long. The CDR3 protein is CASSLSDRDSPLHF. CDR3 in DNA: TGTGCCAGCAGCTTAAGCGACAGAGATTCACCCCTCCACTTT.

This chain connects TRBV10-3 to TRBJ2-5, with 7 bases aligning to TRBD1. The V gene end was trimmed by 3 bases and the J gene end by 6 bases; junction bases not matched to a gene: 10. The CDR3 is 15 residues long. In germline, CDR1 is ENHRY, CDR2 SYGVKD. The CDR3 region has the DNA TGTGCCATCAGTGAAGCCGGGACAGAGGGGAAGACCCAGTACTTC. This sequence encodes CAISEAGTEGKTQYF.

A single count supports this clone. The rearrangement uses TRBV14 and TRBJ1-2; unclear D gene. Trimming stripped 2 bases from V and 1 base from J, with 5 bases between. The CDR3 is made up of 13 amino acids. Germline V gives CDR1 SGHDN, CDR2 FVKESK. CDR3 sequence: CASSQQDNYGYTF. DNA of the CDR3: TGTGCCAGCAGCCAACAGGATAACTATGGCTACACCTTC.

CDR3 sequence (DNA): TGTGCCAGCAGCTACCGGGGTAGTACCAACACTGAAGCTTTCTTT. Encoded protein: CASSYRGSTNTEAFF. This chain links TRBV7-9 with TRBJ1-1; D gene unclear. V was shortened by 4 bases and J by 2 bases, with 14 bases between the two germline ends. The CDR3 consists of 15 residues. Germline CDR1 reads SEHNR; CDR2 reads FQNEAQ (reference sequence).

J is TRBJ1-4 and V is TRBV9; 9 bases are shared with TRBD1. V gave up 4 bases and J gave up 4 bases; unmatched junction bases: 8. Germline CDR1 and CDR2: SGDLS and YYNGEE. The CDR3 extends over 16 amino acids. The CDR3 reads CASSHGQGRVNEKLFF. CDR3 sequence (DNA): TGTGCCAGCAGCCACGGACAGGGGAGGGTTAATGAAAAACTGTTTTTT. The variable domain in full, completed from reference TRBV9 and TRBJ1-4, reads DSGVTQTPKHLITATGQRVTLRCSPRSGDLSVYWYQQSLDQGLQFLIQYYNGEERAKGNILERFSAQQFPDLHSELNLSSLELGDSALYFCASSHGQGRVNEKLFFGSGTQLSVL.

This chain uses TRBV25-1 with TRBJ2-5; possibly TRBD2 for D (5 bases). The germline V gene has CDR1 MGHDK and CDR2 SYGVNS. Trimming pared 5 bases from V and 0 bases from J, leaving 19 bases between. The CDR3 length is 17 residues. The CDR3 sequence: CASSPPPGRPYQETQYF. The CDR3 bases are TGTGCCAGCAGTCCACCCCCGGGGAGACCGTACCAAGAGACCCAGTACTTC.

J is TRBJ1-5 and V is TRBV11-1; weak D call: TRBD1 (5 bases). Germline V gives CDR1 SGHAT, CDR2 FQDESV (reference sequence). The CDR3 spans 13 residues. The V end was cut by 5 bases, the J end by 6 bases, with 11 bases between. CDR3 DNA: TGTGCCAGCAGCCTCGACAGAGGTCAGCCCCAGCATTTT. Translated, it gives CASSLDRGQPQHF.

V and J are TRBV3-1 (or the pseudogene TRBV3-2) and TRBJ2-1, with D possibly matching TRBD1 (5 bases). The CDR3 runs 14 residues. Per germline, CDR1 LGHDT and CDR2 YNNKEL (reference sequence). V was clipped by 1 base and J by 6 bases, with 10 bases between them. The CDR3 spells CASSQARVPNEQFF. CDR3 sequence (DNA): TGTGCCAGCAGCCAAGCCAGGGTCCCCAATGAGCAGTTCTTC.

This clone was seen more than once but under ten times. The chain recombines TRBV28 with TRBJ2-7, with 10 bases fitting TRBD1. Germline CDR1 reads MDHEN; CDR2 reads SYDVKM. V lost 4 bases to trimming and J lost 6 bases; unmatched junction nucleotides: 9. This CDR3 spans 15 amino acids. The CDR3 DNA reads TGTGCCAGCAGTTCGGAACGGGACAGGGGTGGCGAGCAGTACTTC. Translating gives CASSSERDRGGEQYF.

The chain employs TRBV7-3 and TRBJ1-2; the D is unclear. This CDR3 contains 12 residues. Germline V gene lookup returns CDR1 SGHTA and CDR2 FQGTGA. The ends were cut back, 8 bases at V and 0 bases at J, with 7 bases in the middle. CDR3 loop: CASGSANYGYTF. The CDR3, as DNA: TGTGCCAGCGGCTCAGCTAACTATGGCTACACCTTC.

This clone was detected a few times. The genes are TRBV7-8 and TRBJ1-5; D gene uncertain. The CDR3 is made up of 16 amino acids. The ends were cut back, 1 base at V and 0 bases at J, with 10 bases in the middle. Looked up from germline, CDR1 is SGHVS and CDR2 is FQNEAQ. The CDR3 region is CASSLDAGYSNQPQHF. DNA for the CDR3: TGTGCCAGCAGCTTAGATGCCGGTTATAGCAATCAGCCCCAGCATTTT.

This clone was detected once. The CDR3 DNA sequence: TGCGCCAGCAGCCCTCACGGTGGAGACCAAGAGACCCAGTACTTC. Translating it yields CASSPHGGDQETQYF. The V and J genes are TRBV4-3 and TRBJ2-5; no clear D gene. Germline lookup yields CDR1 LGHNA and CDR2 YSLEER. V gave up 4 bases and J gave up 0 bases, with 12 bases separating them. This CDR3 region has 15 residues.

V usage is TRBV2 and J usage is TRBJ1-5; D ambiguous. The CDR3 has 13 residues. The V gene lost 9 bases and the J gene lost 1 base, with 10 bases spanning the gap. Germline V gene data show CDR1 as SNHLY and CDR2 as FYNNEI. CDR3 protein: CASHPGSNQPQHF. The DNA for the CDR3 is TGTGCCAGTCATCCAGGAAGCAATCAGCCCCAGCATTTT.

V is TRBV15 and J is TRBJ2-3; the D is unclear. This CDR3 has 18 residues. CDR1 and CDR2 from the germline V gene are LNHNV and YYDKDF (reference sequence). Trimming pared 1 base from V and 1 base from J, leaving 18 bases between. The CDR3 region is CATSRVWQATPGTDTQYF. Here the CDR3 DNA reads TGTGCCACCAGCAGAGTTTGGCAGGCAACTCCAGGCACAGATACGCAGTATTTT.

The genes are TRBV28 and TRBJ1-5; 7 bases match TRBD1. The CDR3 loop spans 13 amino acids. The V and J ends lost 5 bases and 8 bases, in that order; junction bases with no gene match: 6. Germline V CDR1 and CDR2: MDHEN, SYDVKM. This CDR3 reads CASSPTGLEPQHF. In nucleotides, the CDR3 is TGTGCCAGCAGTCCGACAGGGTTGGAGCCCCAGCATTTT. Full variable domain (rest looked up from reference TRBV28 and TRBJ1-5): DVKVTQSSRYLVKRTGEKVFLECVQDMDHENMFWYRQDPGLGLRLIYFSYDVKMKEKGDIPEGYSVSREKKERFSLILESASTNQTSMYLCASSPTGLEPQHFGDGTRLSIL.